The following is a T cell receptor beta chain sequence with its context. V gave up 2 bases and J gave up 0 bases, with 17 bases separating them. CDR1 is LNHDA, CDR2 SQIVND, per germline (reference sequence). The CDR3 is 18 residues long. These data come from a study of blood T cell repertoires in COVID-19. Study summary: Samples representing acute and convalescent COVID-19 were sourced from the United States, Italy and Spain. PBMCs, B-cell-depleted T cells, or T cells provided the cDNA or gDNA that made up the material.

Per the study methods: Reference gene primer amplification gave estimated nucleated cell counts. Using immunoSEQ multiplex PCR, the repertoire was profiled, and TCRdb retains in-frame clones only, with some absent. For V, J and clone size, that table is used; D and trimming come from the DNA. The sample consists of fewer than 250,000 clones, approximately 87% of them appearing once. Material: peripheral blood. This sequence originates from a woman in her 70s with active or convalescent COVID-19. V gene TRBV19 combines with J gene TRBJ1-3, with D uncertain. The CDR3 is CASSISPYWSSSGNTIYF. The CDR3 bases are TGTGCCAGTAGTATATCCCCTTACTGGAGCAGCTCTGGAAACACCATATATTTT. The whole variable domain, remainder taken from reference TRBV19 and TRBJ1-3, is DGGITQSPKYLFRKEGQNVTLSCEQNLNHDAMYWYRQDPGQGLRLIYYSQIVNDFQKGDIAEGYSVSREKKESFPLTVTSAQKNPTAFYLCASSISPYWSSSGNTIYFGEGSWLTVV.